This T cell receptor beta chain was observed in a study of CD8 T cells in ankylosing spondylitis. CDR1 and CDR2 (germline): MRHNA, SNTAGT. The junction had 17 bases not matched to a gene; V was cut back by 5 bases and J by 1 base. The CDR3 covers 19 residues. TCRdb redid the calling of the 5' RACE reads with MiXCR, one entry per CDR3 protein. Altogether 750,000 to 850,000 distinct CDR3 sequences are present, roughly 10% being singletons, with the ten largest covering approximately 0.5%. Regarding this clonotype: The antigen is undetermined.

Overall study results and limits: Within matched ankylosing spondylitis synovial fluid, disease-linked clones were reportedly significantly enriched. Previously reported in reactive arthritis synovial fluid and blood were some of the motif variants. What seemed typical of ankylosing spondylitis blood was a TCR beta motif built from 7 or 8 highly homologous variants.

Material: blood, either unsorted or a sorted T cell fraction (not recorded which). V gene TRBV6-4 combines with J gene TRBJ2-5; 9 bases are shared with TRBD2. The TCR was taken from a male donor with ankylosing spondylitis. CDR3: CASSRPVVAGAAVQETQYF. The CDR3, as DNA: TGTGCCAGCAGTCGACCGGTGGTAGCGGGGGCCGCTGTCCAAGAGACCCAGTACTTC.